The T cell receptor beta chain described here comes from a study of regulatory T cells in long-lasting Graves disease. General study points: TRBV28, TRBJ1-2 and TRBJ2-5 were segments that persistent disease favored.

Per germline, CDR1 SGHRS and CDR2 YFSETQ. Trimming cost V 0 bases and J 6 bases, with 16 bases left between them. The CDR3 is 15 residues long. This clonotype has more than one count but fewer than ten. Its cognate antigen is unknown. The time point denotes: persistent/refractory GD, antithyroid drugs over 5 years with positive TRAb. PBMCs were the source of the RNA used for TCR sequencing. Both iRepertoire HTBI primers and Arm-PCR of CDR3 regions were used to build the TCR beta libraries. TCRdb re-derived calls from the multiplex PCR reads in MiXCR, one entry per CDR3 protein. The sample includes hundreds of thousands of distinct CDR3 sequences, under 25% seen only once; the top ten take 13% to 15%.

The J gene is TRBJ2-7, the V gene TRBV5-1; weak D call: TRBD2 (5 bases). Sequencing used peripheral blood mononuclear cells (PBMCs), obtained when the disease was refractory, from a patient treated with antithyroid drugs. The TCR originated in a female donor with Graves disease. The CDR3: CASSLEAGVNGEQYF. The CDR3 bases are TGCGCCAGCAGCTTGGAGGCGGGCGTTAATGGCGAGCAGTACTTC.